The 22 T cell receptor beta chains reported below all come from one sample, sequenced in a study of beta chain features in type 1 diabetes. Every bit of the isolated RNA underwent reverse transcription, so sequencing read expressed TCRB transcripts. Profiling relied on immunoSEQ multiplex PCR, and the TCRdb table lists in-frame clones only, not all of them. The sample has 200,000 to 250,000 clones; about 25% are singletons. Sequenced sample: central memory CD4+ T cells from blood. The source is a man aged 30-40 years in good health.

The CDR3 spells CASSRGASQETQYF. The CDR3 DNA sequence: TGTGCCAGCTCACGCGGCGCCTCCCAAGAGACCCAGTACTTC. The chain couples TRBV18 to TRBJ2-5; D is ambiguous. The CDR3 is 14 amino acids. Germline CDR1 KGHSH, CDR2 LQKENI. Trimming removed 4 bases at V and 1 base at J, with 10 bases between.

This rearrangement joins TRBV5-1 to TRBJ2-1, with a tentative D call TRBD1 (5 bases). The V gene lost 4 bases and the J gene lost 4 bases, with 9 bases spanning the gap. The CDR3 consists of 13 residues. Germline assignment: CDR1 SGHRS and CDR2 YFSETQ. CDR3 protein: CASSVDRYNEQFF. In DNA, the CDR3 is TGCGCCAGCAGCGTTGACAGATACAATGAGCAGTTCTTC. Full variable domain (missing parts from reference TRBV5-1 and TRBJ2-1): KAGVTQTPRYLIKTRGQQVTLSCSPISGHRSVSWYQQTPGQGLQFLFEYFSETQRNKGNFPGRFSGRQFSNSRSEMNVSTLELGDSALYLCASSVDRYNEQFFGPGTRLTVL.

This clone was found a few times. V usage is TRBV11-2 and J usage is TRBJ2-3; D gene uncertain. The V gene's germline CDR1 is SGHAT and CDR2 FQNNGV. Trimming cost V 4 bases and J 1 base, with 12 bases left between them. CDR3 size: 15 residues. The CDR3 DNA reads as TGTGCCAGCAGCTCCCGGATAGCTGGCACAGATACGCAGTATTTT. Translated: CASSSRIAGTDTQYF.

The table lists this clone with a few counts. The J gene is TRBJ2-3, the V gene TRBV4-1; D remains ambiguous. This CDR3 has 16 residues. Trimming took 1 base from V and 2 from J, leaving 13 bases between them. CDR1 and CDR2 (germline): MGHRA, YSYEKL. CDR3 loop: CASSQVNLVDTDTQYF. The CDR3 DNA sequence: TGCGCCAGCAGCCAAGTCAATCTGGTGGACACAGATACGCAGTATTTT.

In this sample, this clone turned up a few times. The V gene is TRBV6-5, the J gene TRBJ1-2, with D perhaps TRBD1 (6 bases). Between the trimmed V and J ends, which lost 5 bases and 2 bases, there was a span of 15 bases. The CDR3 is 15 amino acids. CDR1 is MNHEY and CDR2 is SVGAGI in the germline V gene. This chain's CDR3 is CASSQTGTNNYGYTF. As DNA, the CDR3 is TGTGCCAGCAGTCAAACCGGGACAAACAACTATGGCTACACCTTC.

The genes are TRBV4-2 and TRBJ2-3; tentatively, D is TRBD1 or TRBD2 (6 bases each). Between the trimmed V and J ends, which lost 2 bases and 2 bases, there was a span of 11 bases. The length of the CDR3 is 15 residues. CDR1 is LGHNA, CDR2 YNFKEQ, per germline. This chain's CDR3 is CASSQSPGATDTQYF. The CDR3 DNA sequence: TGTGCCAGCAGCCAAAGTCCGGGGGCCACAGATACGCAGTATTTT.

The chain links TRBV30 to TRBJ2-1; TRBD2 agrees at 10 bases. The V segment lost 3 bases and the J segment 4 bases; nucleotides outside the gene matches: 6. The length of the CDR3 is 15 residues. Germline V CDR1 and CDR2: GTSNPN, SVGIG (reference sequence). CDR3 residues: CAWSTSSGGYNEQFF. CDR3 bases: TGTGCCTGGAGCACATCTAGCGGGGGTTACAATGAGCAGTTCTTC.

The chain uses TRBV5-1 and TRBJ2-7; maybe TRBD1 (6 bases). V was cut by 3 bases and J by 2 bases, with 12 bases left in between. The CDR3 totals 14 residues. Germline lookup yields CDR1 SGHRS and CDR2 YFSETQ. CDR3 coding DNA: TGCGCCAGCAGCTACGGACAGTCTACCTACGAGCAGTACTTC. Translating gives CASSYGQSTYEQYF.

This clone was counted ten times or more. The rearrangement links TRBV11-2 to TRBJ1-2; D ambiguous. Germline CDR1 and CDR2: SGHAT and FQNNGV. The V gene lost 4 bases and the J gene lost 2 bases, with 14 bases spanning the gap. The CDR3 length is 15 residues. In DNA, the CDR3 is TGTGCCAGCAGCTCCAGTCAGACAAGGAACTATGGCTACACCTTC. Translated, it gives CASSSSQTRNYGYTF.

V is TRBV10-3 and J is TRBJ2-2; tentatively, D is TRBD1 (5 bases). This CDR3 region has 15 residues. From germline, CDR1 is ENHRY and CDR2 SYGVKD. Trimming left V 3 bases short and J 4 bases short, with 12 bases between. The CDR3 loop reads CAISEPRARTGELFF. In DNA, the CDR3 is TGTGCCATCAGTGAACCCAGGGCCCGCACCGGGGAGCTGTTTTTT.

This clone was observed at least ten times. This rearrangement joins TRBV28 to TRBJ2-5; 10 bases fit TRBD2. The CDR3 has 14 residues. Germline trimming cut 4 bases from V and 4 bases from J; bases unmatched to any gene: 3. Germline loops: CDR1 MDHEN, CDR2 SYDVKM. Here the CDR3 DNA reads TGTGCCAGCAGTTCAGCGGGAGGGAGAGAGACCCAGTACTTC. Translation gives CASSSAGGRETQYF.

J is TRBJ2-1 and V is TRBV19; 9 nucleotides match TRBD2. V gave up 9 bases and J gave up 9 bases; unmatched junction bases: 12. The CDR3 is 14 residues long. Looked up from germline, CDR1 is LNHDA and CDR2 is SQIVND (reference sequence). The CDR3 DNA reads TGTGCCAGCATTAGCGGGGGAAAGGGTGGTGAGCAGTTCTTC. Its translation is CASISGGKGGEQFF. Filled out from reference TRBV19 and TRBJ2-1, the complete variable domain reads DGGITQSPKYLFRKEGQNVTLSCEQNLNHDAMYWYRQDPGQGLRLIYYSQIVNDFQKGDIAEGYSVSREKKESFPLTVTSAQKNPTAFYLCASISGGKGGEQFFGPGTRLTVL.

This clone has only a few counts. The genes are TRBV2 and TRBJ2-4, with TRBD2 as a possible D gene (5 bases). The V end lost 4 bases, the J end lost 1 base, and 23 bases lay between the germline ends. CDR1 is SNHLY, CDR2 FYNNEI, per germline. This CDR3 is 19 amino acids long. The CDR3 DNA is TGTGCCAGCAGTGGACTCCTTACTTCGGGAAACCAGGCCAAAAACATTCAGTACTTC. It translates to CASSGLLTSGNQAKNIQYF. Full variable domain (remainder filled in from reference TRBV2 and TRBJ2-4): EPEVTQTPSHQVTQMGQEVILRCVPISNHLYFYWYRQILGQKVEFLVSFYNNEISEKSEIFDDQFSVERPDGSNFTLKIRSTKLEDSAMYFCASSGLLTSGNQAKNIQYFGAGTRLSVL.

V usage is TRBV18 and J usage is TRBJ1-1; D is uncertain. Germline CDR1 is KGHSH and CDR2 is LQKENI. Deletions cut 3 bases from V and 5 bases from J, with 13 bases between. CDR3 length: 14 residues. CDR3 sequence: CASSPRQDVTEAFF. The CDR3 DNA reads TGTGCCAGCTCACCTCGCCAGGATGTAACTGAAGCTTTCTTT.

The genes are TRBV5-1 and TRBJ2-6; tentative D call: TRBD1 (6 bases). This CDR3 has 16 amino acids. Trimming pared 3 bases from V and 0 bases from J, leaving 10 bases between. The germline CDR1 and CDR2 sequences are SGHRS and YFSETQ. CDR3 loop: CASSSGQLSGANVLTF. In DNA form, the CDR3 reads TGCGCCAGCAGCTCCGGACAGCTCTCTGGGGCCAACGTCCTGACTTTC. The whole variable domain, filled in from reference TRBV5-1 and TRBJ2-6, reads KAGVTQTPRYLIKTRGQQVTLSCSPISGHRSVSWYQQTPGQGLQFLFEYFSETQRNKGNFPGRFSGRQFSNSRSEMNVSTLELGDSALYLCASSSGQLSGANVLTFGAGSRLTVL.

The CDR3 DNA sequence: TGTGCCAGCAGCCCTTCGGCCTCCTACGAGCAGTACTTC. It yields the protein CASSPSASYEQYF. The chain couples TRBV7-9 to TRBJ2-7; no definite D call. The germline gives CDR1 SEHNR, CDR2 FQNEAQ (reference sequence). Between the trimmed V and J ends, which lost 5 bases and 0 bases, there was a span of 8 bases. The CDR3 has 13 residues.

This clone was counted only a few times. The chain is built from TRBV7-2 and TRBJ2-3; D is ambiguous. The CDR3 runs 14 residues. CDR1 is SGHTA and CDR2 is FQGNSA in the germline V gene. V was cut by 3 bases and J by 6 bases, with 13 bases left in between. The CDR3, as DNA: TGTGCCAGCAGCTTCCGAGCCTCGGCGGATACGCAGTATTTT. Its translation: CASSFRASADTQYF.

This CDR3 reads CASSYSHVNEQFF. The CDR3 nucleotides read TGTGCCAGCAGTTACTCGCACGTCAATGAGCAGTTCTTC. The chain recombines TRBV6-6 with TRBJ2-1, with unresolved D. This CDR3 region has 13 residues. Trimming stripped 0 bases from V and 6 bases from J, with 6 bases between. CDR1 and CDR2 (germline): MNHNY, SVGAGI (reference sequence).

In its sample, this clone was seen a few times. CDR3 in amino acids: CASSDPARGVYEQYF. The CDR3 coding sequence is TGCGCCAGCAGTGACCCCGCCCGGGGGGTCTACGAGCAGTACTTC. This chain connects TRBV10-1 to TRBJ2-7; 7 positions match TRBD2. The CDR3 sequence is 15 residues long. Trimming took 3 bases from V and 3 from J; bases not matched to a gene: 8. Germline CDR1 WNHNN, CDR2 SYGVQD (reference sequence).

This clone was counted between two and nine times. CDR3 nucleotides: TGTGCCAGCCCATCTATGGGAAACACCATATATTTT. It codes for CASPSMGNTIYF. The rearrangement uses TRBV6-1 and TRBJ1-3; D not resolved. Trimming stripped 8 bases from V and 4 bases from J, with 9 bases between. CDR3 size: 12 residues. Germline-derived CDR1 and CDR2 are MNHNS and SASEGT.

This clone was picked up one time. V and J are TRBV4-1 and TRBJ1-1; no clear D gene. The CDR3 is 14 amino acids. Germline CDR1 MGHRA, CDR2 YSYEKL. Trimming left V 1 base short and J 3 bases short, with 9 bases between. The CDR3 is CASSQAALDTEAFF. The CDR3 DNA is TGCGCCAGCAGCCAAGCGGCTCTCGACACTGAAGCTTTCTTT.

As concerns this clone: Other DNA sequences in the same sample also yield this CDR3. The rearrangement joins TRBV11-2 to TRBJ2-4, with D possibly matching TRBD1 (5 bases). Trimming took off 5 bases at V and 5 bases at J, with 10 bases between the two ends. Germline V lookup: CDR1 SGHAT, CDR2 FQNNGV. This CDR3 comprises 13 residues. The DNA of the CDR3 is TGTGCCAGCAGCCTCAGCAGGGAAAACATTCAGTACTTC. Amino acid sequence: CASSLSRENIQYF. Complete variable domain (other parts from reference TRBV11-2 and TRBJ2-4): EAGVAQSPRYKIIEKRQSVAFWCNPISGHATLYWYQQILGQGPKLLIQFQNNGVVDDSQLPKDRFSAERLKGVDSTLKIQPAKLEDSAVYLCASSLSRENIQYFGAGTRLSVL.